This TCR beta chain emerged from a study of cytomegalovirus exposure and HLA in healthy donors listed by TCRdb under 2017. With respect to the entire study: An earlier analysis of approximately 640 of the donors reported about 250 Gb of sequence data and roughly 100 million unique TCR beta sequences from about 200 million T cells. HLA typing covered class I and class II loci at four-digit resolution. In a later genetic analysis, genome-wide SNP genotypes for about three fifths of the 666 donors were used, and that subset was treated as a discovery cohort. In an earlier analysis of several hundred of the donors, high-throughput TCR beta sequencing was used to judge whether each TCR beta V gene segment behaved as functional or pseudogenic. Typing coverage differed by locus: A, B, C, DRB1 and DQB1 were typed in about 620-630 donors, DQA1 in 500 to 550, DPA1 in 606, and DPB1 in around 490. Of the roughly 400 genotyped donors, approximately 80% fell in the genetic ancestry cluster associated with self-reported Caucasian donors. In addition to the first cohort of roughly 670 subjects, a separate validation cohort of about 120 different subjects was used. Across some 400 genotyped donors of the cohort, an average of approximately 200,000 unique TCR beta nucleotide sequences per donor were sequenced, and about a sixth of those sequences were non-productive. The study aimed to test whether cataloging public T cell receptors could reveal signatures of past pathogen exposure. The study used immunosequencing to profile the T cell repertoires of under 700 subjects and linked those repertoires to cytomegalovirus serostatus. Donor age, sex, ethnicity and CMV serostatus were compiled alongside the repertoire data. The later analysis used no new phenotypic data to find candidate immune exposures, relying instead on TCR beta sequences and their occurrence across donors. High-throughput TCR immunosequencing, statistical association of individual TCRs with disease status, and machine learning were combined to predict cytomegalovirus infection status. In a later analysis, previously published TCR beta repertoires from 550 to 700 donors were re-analyzed and high-resolution HLA genotyping was added so that TCR occurrence patterns could be studied. An early release that covered about 600 HLA-typed donors contained 250 to 350 gigabases of sequencing data and approximately 85 million unique TCR sequences. Roughly 5 DR-DQ haplotypes were handled as single units for association and clustering because linkage in the cohort was strong. Every discovery cohort repertoire had been produced on one sequencing platform.

Clipping removes 2 bases from V and 3 bases from J, with 2 as the unmatched junction base count. Measured from the cysteine to the phenylalanine, the CDR3 is 15 residues long. Left in the record is the CDR3 DNA by itself, 45 bases read in frame from the first base. CDR1 and CDR2 are read off the germline V gene as SGDLS and YYNGEE. Regarding this clone: The specificity of this receptor is unknown. Qualities for individual bases were not recorded, and no much larger clone is one base off.

The cohort was made up of about 610 healthy bone marrow donors. At the time of sampling, every cohort member was nominally healthy, though immune exposures that went unrecorded were likely present. The donor was CMV seronegative and belonged to the group of several hundred seronegative cohort members. Every donor gave a peripheral blood sample, and the peripheral blood mononuclear cells from that sample were used for TCR beta sequencing. Genomic DNA extraction from the blood cell samples was performed with the Qiagen DNeasy Blood Extraction Kit. Library preparation was by the immunoSEQ multiplex PCR assay. For the multiplex PCR, a mixture combining 60 forward primers for TCR Vbeta segments and 13 reverse primers for TCR Jbeta segments was used. The CDR3 region of rearranged TCR beta genes was amplified from genomic DNA with a multiplex PCR assay. The Illumina HiSeq System was used to sequence the amplified TCR beta libraries as 87-base-pair reads. The authors processed their data as follows. In a later analysis, about 80 million unique TCR beta chains were counted across the 666 repertoires, and roughly 11 million of these chains were shared by at least two donors. To remove PCR and sequencing errors, raw reads were error-corrected and collapsed into unique sequences using a nearest-neighbor algorithm that merged closely related sequences. Alignment of CDR3 sequences to IMGT reference sequences was used to assign V, D and J gene segments. For a sequence to be retained, at least a six-nucleotide match to both a V gene segment and a J gene segment was required. Rearrangements were classified as productive when the CDR3 lacked stop codons and remained in frame with V and J, and all other rearrangements were classified as non-productive. CDR3 was defined according to IMGT convention as the region running from the second conserved V-encoded cysteine to the conserved J-encoded phenylalanine. Sequences without an unambiguous match to a single V gene segment were excluded from the earlier analysis of 500 to 700 of the donors. An earlier analysis of several hundred of the donors classified V segments as functional when productive rearrangements were above 56.7% and as segregating when the standard deviation between donors was above 5%. To diagnose cytomegalovirus status from the catalog of TCR beta chain sequences, a statistical classification framework was built. In a later analysis, V and J genes were assigned by comparing TCR nucleotide sequences against IMGT/GENE-DB human TR gene sequences. In a later analysis, CDR3 sequences and most-parsimonious VDJ recombination scenarios were assigned using the TCRdist pipeline. A later analysis defined each TCR beta chain by its CDR3 amino acid sequence plus V-gene family, and excluded reads lacking a unique V-gene family. To address suspected cross-contamination and a sequencing artifact, a later analysis removed approximately 600 highly shared, low-generation-probability nucleotide sequences. In a later analysis, a clonal expansion index was calculated for each public chain from normalized within-repertoire ranks of inferred template counts. In a later analysis, generation probabilities were computed using a VDJ recombination model fitted to out-of-frame rearrangements, and the results were checked against IGoR. Hypergeometric tests were used in a later analysis to score TCR-TCR, TCR-HLA and TCR-CMV co-occurrence, with a repertoire-size bias correction applied to the TCR pairs. To estimate false discovery rates, a later analysis permuted the HLA or CMV assignments 20 times. In a later analysis, co-occurring TCRs were grouped using DBSCAN, with TCRdist sequence similarity added in when clustering inside HLA-allele-positive subsets. Repertoires with fewer than 30,000 or more than 120,000 public chains, plus five repertoires with anomalous nucleotide sharing, were excluded from co-occurrence clustering. This is the immuneACCESS table as TCRdb keeps it, with only in-frame sequences that have V and J called. A part of the clones is gone; compared with another copy, unresolved V genes explain less than half, and the rest is unexplained. From that table come the V and J calls and clone size; the DNA was used to work out D and trimming. This sample is represented by some 150,000 clones; about 77% of them were singletons. 0.95% to 1.5% of the sample is in the top ten clones.

Study-wide conclusions, independent of this receptor: Most TCR sequences were seen in very few donors, while some public TCRs were found in many individuals. HLA typing was unavailable for some donors at each locus, so association tests used only the typed subset. Some 16 rarely observed V segments, including chromosome 9 orphons, were excluded from the earlier analysis of 550 to 700 of the donors because counts were too low. The classifier was reported to diagnose cytomegalovirus status with high specificity and sensitivity in both the original and validation cohorts. A group of highly shared sequence variants was considered likely to be a technical artifact of the sequencing pipeline. In this cohort, only TCR beta chains were sequenced, and detectable features were limited by the absence of alpha or paired-chain data. For the cohort, immune exposure information was limited to CMV serostatus. A later analysis reported that several top co-occurrence clusters appeared linked to parvovirus B19, influenza, CMV and Epstein-Barr virus. A few of the identified cytomegalovirus-associated TCR beta chains were confirmed in vitro to be specific for cytomegalovirus antigens. Broadly in line with IMGT annotations, most TCR beta V segments showed up in productive rearrangements about 90% or about 30% of the time in an earlier analysis of roughly 590 of the donors. Sequencing depth was assumed to be roughly uniform across donors in the presence/absence analyses, though that assumption may not hold. A further reported finding was that TCR beta sequences accurately predicted the HLA-A and HLA-B alleles for most subjects in the first cohort. In a later analysis, most CMV-associated TCR beta chains were found to appear HLA-restricted, with HLA associations seemingly driven largely by CMV exposure. In a later analysis, some 18,000 TCR beta sequences were associated with specific HLA alleles at a false discovery rate of 0.05. A later genetic analysis associated a missense DCLRE1C variant with V-gene and J-gene trimming of TCR beta chains, and an independent cohort replicated the association. Assigning TCR associations to individual alleles was difficult when HLA alleles, especially DR and DQ, strongly co-occurred. The study gave a list of 150 to 200 TCR beta chains associated with cytomegalovirus. It was suggested by the authors that the approach could potentially be generalized to other disease states and immunological phenotypes. Compared with the roughly 720-donor mean, donors in an Asian-associated ancestry cluster had fewer N-insertions in productive TCRs, according to a later genetic analysis. In a later analysis, HLA-associated TCR beta chains were found to be more clonally expanded and to have lower generation probabilities than equally common non-associated chains. A later analysis found that TCR association rates varied across HLA loci, with DRB1 alleles showing the most associated TCRs and HLA-C alleles the fewest. Correlated functional status among segregating V segments might be attributable to linkage disequilibrium, but an unknown experimental factor could not be ruled out. The 87-base-pair reads could not distinguish some IMGT-functional V segments, including TRBV6-2 and TRBV6-3, so those segments were excluded.

The specimen sequenced was PBMCs. The sequence came from a woman aged 50 to 60 in good health and CMV-seronegative. The V gene is TRBV9 and the J gene is TRBJ2-1; 10 middle bases align to TRBD2. The CDR3 here reads CASSVSGRNYNEQFF. The DNA reads TGTGCCAGCAGCGTTAGCGGGAGGAACTACAATGAGCAGTTCTTC.